A selection of T cell receptor beta chains follows, all from one sample in a study of persistence of HIV-infected CD4 T cells. No antigen has been assigned to these receptors. Profiling relied on immunoSEQ multiplex PCR, and the TCRdb table lists in-frame clones only, not all of them. The table lists 35,000 to 45,000 clones, approximately 88% of them singletons. The sequences come from CD4+ T cells sorted from PBMCs after 18-hour stimulation, collected from a patient who received antiretroviral therapy. All receptors derive from an adult man with HIV who was CMV-seropositive. Both conserved end residues are part of each CDR3. A D gene is named only where the DNA matches it firmly. The size field is filled for only some rows; it gives once, few, many or a size class.

>NA|TRBV6-5|NA|TRBJ1-2
CASRGPNYGYTF
TGTGCCAGCAGGGGTCCTAACTATGGCTACACCTTC
>TRBD1|TRBV6-5|NA|TRBJ1-1
CASSFKQGAEAFF
TGTGCCAGCAGTTTTAAACAGGGGGCTGAAGCTTTCTTT
>TRBD1|TRBV2|NA|TRBJ1-2
CASRDRRLDGYTF
TGTGCCAGCAGGGACAGGCGGCTGGATGGCTACACCTTC
>NA|TRBV6-5|NA|TRBJ1-5
CASSPRGWAQPQHF
TGTGCCAGCAGCCCCCGGGGTTGGGCTCAGCCCCAGCATTTT
>NA|TRBV6-6|NA|TRBJ1-2
CASSYGYGYTF
TGTGCCAGCAGTTACGGGTACGGCTACACCTTC
>NA|TRBV4-1|NA|TRBJ2-1
CASSQDPTAGEQFF
TGCGCCAGCAGCCAGGACCCCACCGCTGGTGAGCAGTTCTTC
>NA|TRBV19|NA|TRBJ1-2
CATTLSGAYGYTF
TGTGCCACTACATTGAGCGGGGCCTATGGCTACACCTTC
>NA|TRBV30|few|TRBJ1-3
CAWLGNTIYF
TGTGCCTGGCTTGGAAACACCATATATTTT
>NA|TRBV2|NA|TRBJ1-6
CASSPLGRGTWNSYNSPLHF
TGTGCCAGCAGCCCTTTGGGTCGTGGGACATGGAACTCCTATAATTCACCCCTCCACTTT
>TRBD1|TRBV4-2|NA|TRBJ1-1
CASSQTGVPADLAFF
TGTGCCAGCAGCCAAACAGGGGTCCCGGCGGACCTTGCTTTCTTT
>NA|TRBV12-3/TRBV12-4|NA|TRBJ2-1
CASGTPTYNEQFF
TGTGCCAGCGGGACTCCAACCTACAATGAGCAGTTCTTC
>NA|TRBV2|NA|TRBJ2-3
CASIGGALRTATQYF
TGTGCCAGCATTGGGGGGGCGCTTAGAACAGCTACGCAGTATTTT
>NA|TRBV7-2|once|TRBJ1-1
CASSLGGSTEAFF
TGTGCCAGCAGCTTAGGGGGTAGCACTGAAGCTTTCTTT
>NA|TRBV20-1|NA|TRBJ2-2
CSATGSGELFF
TGCAGTGCTACAGGGTCCGGGGAGCTGTTTTTT
>NA|TRBV10-3|NA|TRBJ1-4
CAISESSRSTNEKLFF
TGTGCCATCAGTGAGTCGTCGAGATCAACTAATGAAAAACTGTTTTTT
>NA|TRBV7-2|NA|TRBJ2-7
CASSLASGTLSYEQYF
TGTGCCAGCAGCTTAGCTTCGGGTACACTCTCCTACGAGCAGTACTTC
>NA|TRBV4-1|few|TRBJ1-1
CASSQAGWGRRNTEAFF
TGCGCCAGCAGCCAAGCCGGGTGGGGACGTAGGAACACTGAAGCTTTCTTT
>NA|TRBV2|once|TRBJ1-2
CASKEGGGYGYTF
TGTGCCAGCAAAGAAGGAGGGGGCTATGGCTACACCTTC
>TRBD2|TRBV27|NA|TRBJ2-1
CASSPTSGANYNEQFF
TGTGCCAGCAGCCCAACTAGCGGAGCAAACTACAATGAGCAGTTCTTC
>NA|TRBV6-6|NA|TRBJ2-7
CASRRTGSYEQYF
TGTGCCAGCAGACGGACGGGTTCCTACGAGCAGTACTTC
>NA|TRBV18|NA|TRBJ2-7
CASSPRMGGEYEQYF
TGTGCCAGCTCACCAAGAATGGGGGGCGAATACGAGCAGTACTTC
>TRBD1|TRBV18|NA|TRBJ2-7
CASSPRTGADEQYF
TGTGCCAGCTCACCCAGGACAGGGGCGGACGAGCAGTACTTC
>NA|TRBV27|NA|TRBJ2-7
CASSFGGGKGDEQYF
TGTGCCAGCAGTTTCGGGGGCGGAAAGGGCGACGAGCAGTACTTC
>TRBD1|TRBV25-1|NA|TRBJ1-5
CASSTTGSNQPQHF
TGTGCCAGCAGTACGACAGGGAGCAATCAGCCCCAGCATTTT
>NA|TRBV20-1|NA|TRBJ2-1
CSAANNEQFF
TGCAGTGCTGCTAACAATGAGCAGTTCTTC
>NA|TRBV5-1|NA|TRBJ2-3
CASSLGWETDTQYF
TGCGCCAGCAGCTTGGGATGGGAGACAGATACGCAGTATTTT
>NA|TRBV20-1|NA|TRBJ2-3
CILPDTQYF
TGCATTCTCCCAGATACGCAGTATTTT
>TRBD1|TRBV4-1|NA|TRBJ1-1
CASSQAGGTRAFF
TGCGCCAGCAGCCAAGCAGGGGGCACGCGAGCTTTCTTT
>NA|TRBV9|NA|TRBJ1-3
CASSANPTGTSGNTIYF
TGTGCCAGCAGCGCAAACCCTACAGGCACCTCTGGAAACACCATATATTTT
>NA|TRBV19|NA|TRBJ1-2
CASSPGGPMNYGYTF
TGTGCCAGTAGTCCCGGTGGACCGATGAACTATGGCTACACCTTC
>NA|TRBV10-2|NA|TRBJ1-5
CASQTLDSNQPQHF
TGCGCCAGCCAGACACTTGATAGCAATCAGCCCCAGCATTTT
>NA|TRBV7-2|NA|TRBJ1-3
CASSLVGRLAGNTIYF
TGTGCCAGCAGCTTAGTTGGGCGTCTCGCTGGAAACACCATATATTTT
>NA|TRBV7-2|NA|TRBJ1-2
CASSLEPGYYGYTF
TGTGCCAGCAGCTTAGAGCCGGGTTACTATGGCTACACCTTC
>TRBD1|TRBV30|NA|TRBJ1-6
CACPPDRGGSPLHF
TGTGCCTGCCCTCCGGACAGGGGTGGTTCACCCCTCCACTTT
>TRBD2|TRBV7-2|NA|TRBJ2-1
CASSFDGLAGYNEQFF
TGTGCCAGCAGCTTTGATGGACTAGCGGGATACAATGAGCAGTTCTTC
>NA|TRBV1|NA|TRBJ2-1
CTSSPIAGGPHSYNEQFF
TGCACCAGCAGCCCCATAGCGGGAGGGCCCCACTCCTACAATGAGCAGTTCTTC
>NA|TRBV5-1|once|TRBJ1-5
CASSLVVTLNLYSNQPQHF
TGCGCCAGCAGCTTGGTGGTCACTCTTAACCTGTATAGCAATCAGCCCCAGCATTTT
>TRBD2|TRBV2|NA|TRBJ2-2
CASSPWTSGGAYTGELFF
TGTGCCAGCAGTCCTTGGACTAGCGGGGGGGCCTACACCGGGGAGCTGTTTTTT
>NA|TRBV4-1|NA|TRBJ2-5
CASSQDQSRGVRETQYF
TGCGCCAGCAGCCAAGATCAATCCCGGGGAGTGAGAGAGACCCAGTACTTC
>NA|TRBV19|NA|TRBJ1-1
CASLRGDLFQGTEAFF
TGTGCCAGTCTAAGGGGTGACCTCTTTCAAGGCACTGAAGCTTTCTTT
>NA|TRBV11-2|NA|TRBJ1-3
CASTPSVGNTIYF
TGTGCCAGCACCCCAAGCGTTGGAAACACCATATATTTT
>NA|TRBV30|medium-sized|TRBJ2-2
CAWTSMGTGELFF
TGTGCCTGGACATCGATGGGCACCGGGGAGCTGTTTTTT
>NA|TRBV5-1|NA|TRBJ1-1
CASSTVGGAQTEAFF
TGCGCCAGCAGTACGGTAGGGGGGGCGCAGACTGAAGCTTTCTTT
>TRBD1|TRBV10-3|NA|TRBJ1-3
CAIRGLQGSGNTIYF
TGTGCCATCAGAGGGTTACAGGGGTCCGGAAACACCATATATTTT
>TRBD2|TRBV24-1|NA|TRBJ2-1
CATSDPSGGSSYNEQFF
TGTGCCACCAGTGACCCTAGCGGGGGTTCATCCTACAATGAGCAGTTCTTC
>TRBD1|TRBV9|few|TRBJ2-1
CASSLSGTGTNEQFF
TGTGCCAGCAGCCTCTCCGGGACAGGGACCAATGAGCAGTTCTTC
>NA|TRBV6-6|once|TRBJ2-4
CASTLGQFDAKNIQYF
TGTGCCAGCACCCTAGGACAGTTCGATGCCAAAAACATTCAGTACTTC
>NA|TRBV25-1|NA|TRBJ2-3
CASSDPKRMGADTQYF
TGTGCCAGCAGTGACCCGAAGCGGATGGGGGCAGATACGCAGTATTTT
>NA|TRBV9|few|TRBJ2-7
CASSVALWRKTGLHEQYF
TGTGCCAGCAGCGTAGCTCTCTGGCGCAAAACAGGGTTACACGAGCAGTACTTC